Here is one TCR beta chain with its context. The record originates from a study of T-cell reconstitution after alpha-beta-depleted transplantation in children. CDR1 and CDR2 from the germline V gene are SGHDT and YYEEEE. The CDR3 runs to 15 residues. V was trimmed by 1 base and J by 4 bases, leaving 15 bases between them. Preparation of the TCRbeta library was carried out with unique molecular identifiers. Using its own MiXCR run on the PCR reads, TCRdb lists one record per CDR3 protein. Here the sample spans just under 550,000 distinct CDR3 sequences, around 19% being singletons. Source: PBMCs from the stem cell graft donor, taken from the stem cell graft. The chain carries TRBV5-6 and TRBJ2-7; tentatively, D is TRBD1 (5 bases). This clonotype originated in a human donor who donated a stem cell graft to a child with acute lymphoblastic leukemia. CDR3 in DNA: TGTGCCAGCAGCTTGTTCTGGGGCCGAGGATACGAGCAGTACTTC. This translates into CASSLFWGRGYEQYF.